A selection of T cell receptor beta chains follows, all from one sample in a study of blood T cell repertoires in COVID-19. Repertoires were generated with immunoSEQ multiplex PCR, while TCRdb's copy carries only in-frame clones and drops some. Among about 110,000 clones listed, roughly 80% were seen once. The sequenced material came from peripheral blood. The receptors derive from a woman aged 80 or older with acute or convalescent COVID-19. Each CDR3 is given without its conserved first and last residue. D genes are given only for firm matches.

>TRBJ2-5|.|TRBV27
ASRERRQETQY
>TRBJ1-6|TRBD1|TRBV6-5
ASTLGQTGSPLH
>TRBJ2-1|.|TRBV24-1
ATSDPSEKYNEQF
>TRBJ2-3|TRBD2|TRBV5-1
ASSFGALAGVTDTQY
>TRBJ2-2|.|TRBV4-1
ASSLIGLTGELF
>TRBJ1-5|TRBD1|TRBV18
ASSPAVQGAGQPQH
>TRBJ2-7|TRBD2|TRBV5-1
ASSLTSGIQDEQY
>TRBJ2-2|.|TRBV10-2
ASSESSRESGELF
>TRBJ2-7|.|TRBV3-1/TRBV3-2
ASSQGFSGYEQY
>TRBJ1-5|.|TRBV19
ASSIRLDQPQH
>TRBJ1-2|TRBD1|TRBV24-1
ATSDSRTGKGYT
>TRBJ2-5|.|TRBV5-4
ASSLRETQY
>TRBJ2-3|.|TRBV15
ATSRGGTGTDTQY
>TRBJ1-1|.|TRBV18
ASSQVGVTEAF
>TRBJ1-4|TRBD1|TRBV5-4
ASSSTGTGGEKLF
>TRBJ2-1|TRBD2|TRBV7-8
ASSLSGRAYNEQF
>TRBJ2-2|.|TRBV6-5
ASSPQVGELF
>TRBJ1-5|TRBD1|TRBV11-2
ASSRGQNSNQPQH
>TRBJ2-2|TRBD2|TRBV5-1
ASSSGLASGTGELF
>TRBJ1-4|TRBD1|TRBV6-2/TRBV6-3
ASSSGQIASLF
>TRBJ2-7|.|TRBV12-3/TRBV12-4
ASSPSSYEQY
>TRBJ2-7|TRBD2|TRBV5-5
ASSLATLAGGEQY
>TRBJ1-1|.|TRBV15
ATSREAARDTEAF
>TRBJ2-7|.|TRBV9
ASSRGQSYEQY
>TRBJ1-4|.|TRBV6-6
ASSPVGQRTFNEKLF
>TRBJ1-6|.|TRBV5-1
ASSLDREWGSPLH
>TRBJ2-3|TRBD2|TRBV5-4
ASSSLTSGRGSDTQY
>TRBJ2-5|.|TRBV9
ASKPAADLGGTQY
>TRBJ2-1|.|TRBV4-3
ASSQDPEEGRF
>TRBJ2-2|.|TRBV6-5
ASSYPGGTGELF